These 5 T cell receptor beta chains were sequenced from one sample in a study of T cells in Graves' hyperthyroidism and ophthalmopathy. Authors of the study amplified TCR beta CDR3 regions from RNA transcripts. HTBI primers were the set used in a first-round RT-PCR of the TCR CDR3. TCRdb redid the calling of the multiplex PCR reads with MiXCR, one entry per CDR3 protein. Of hundreds of thousands of distinct CDR3 sequences listed, about 15% are singletons. The sequenced sample consisted of blood. The origin of the receptors is a woman between 25 and 40 years old with Graves' hyperthyroidism.

This clonotype was detected ten times or more. V and J are TRBV3-1 and TRBJ1-1; TRBD1 might be the D (6 bases). The V end lost 1 base, the J end lost 0 bases, and 9 bases lay between the germline ends. This CDR3 spans 15 amino acids. CDR1 is LGHDT, CDR2 YNNKEL, per germline (reference sequence). The CDR3 nucleotides are TGTGCCAGCAGCCAAGGACAGGTTATGAACACTGAAGCTTTCTTT. Protein: CASSQGQVMNTEAFF.

This clonotype was counted at least ten times. The V gene is TRBV2, the J gene TRBJ2-1; maybe TRBD2 (5 bases). Germline CDR1 and CDR2: SNHLY and FYNNEI. Trimming took off 2 bases at V and 7 bases at J, with 15 bases between the two ends. The CDR3 is made up of 15 amino acids. The CDR3 nucleotides read TGTGCCAGCAGTGAAAGAAATACTAGGGAAAATGAGCAGTTCTTC. Amino acid sequence: CASSERNTRENEQFF.

With respect to this clonotype: A much more abundant neighbour one base away suggests this may be a read error. The chain is built from TRBV6-1 and TRBJ2-3; D is perhaps TRBD1 (6 bases). The CDR3 is 13 residues long. Per the germline V gene, CDR1 is MNHNS and CDR2 is SASEGT. CDR3 sequence reads: CASERQATGTQYF. In DNA, the CDR3 is TGTGCCAGCGAAAGACAGGCCACAGGTACGCAGTATTTT.

With regard to this clonotype: A much larger clone differs by one base, so this may be a read error. The V gene is TRBV11-2, the J gene TRBJ2-7; 8 bases fit TRBD2. This CDR3 comprises 13 residues. Germline V gene sequence: CDR1 SGHAT, CDR2 FQNNGV. The CDR3 DNA reads as TGTGCCAGCGCGCCAGCGGGAGCGTACGAGCAGCACTTC. It is translated as CASAPAGAYEQHF.

The table lists this clonotype with a few counts. A much larger clone sits a single nucleotide away, making a read error possible. The chain couples TRBV12-3 or TRBV12-4 to TRBJ1-1, with D possibly matching TRBD1 (6 bases). This CDR3 has 16 residues. V lost 5 bases to trimming and J lost 5 bases, with 21 bases between them. This chain's CDR3 is CASSPGLPGARTEAFF. In DNA, the CDR3 is TGTGCCAGCAGTCCAGGCTTGCCGGGGGCGAGGACTGAAGCTTTCTTT.